A selection of T cell receptor beta chains follows, all from one sample in a study of regulatory T cells in long-lasting Graves disease. MiXCR, run by TCRdb on the multiplex PCR reads, gives a single entry per CDR3 protein. Of under 300,000 distinct CDR3 sequences in the sample, 20% to 25% were seen once. The specimen was peripheral blood mononuclear cells (PBMCs), collected at new diagnosis, from a patient treated with antithyroid drugs. These receptors were obtained from a female donor with Graves disease. Each CDR3 is given with its conserved first and last residue. The D gene is left open where the match is weak. Size is stated for part of the rows, as once, few or many counts, or as a class when the clone is expanded.

clone_size j_call v_call d_call cdr3_aa cdr3_nt
many TRBJ1-1 TRBV18 . CASSPPRTGEDTEAFF TGTGCCAGCTCACCACCGAGAACGGGGGAAGACACTGAAGCTTTCTTT
many TRBJ2-1 TRBV19 . CASSKGNNNEQFF TGTGCCAGTAGTAAAGGCAATAACAATGAGCAGTTCTTC
. TRBJ2-7 TRBV2 TRBD2 CASSGLAAVRRYF TGTGCCAGCTCGGGACTAGCGGCCGTCCGGCGGTACTTC
many TRBJ2-5 TRBV15 . CATSRGDSVETQYF TGTGCCACCAGCAGAGGGGATAGTGTAGAGACCCAGTACTTC
. TRBJ1-3 TRBV29-1 . CSVYGGNIGNTIYF TGCAGCGTGTATGGGGGAAATATCGGAAACACCATATATTTT
many TRBJ2-3 TRBV9 . CASSVDGRGTDTQYF TGTGCCAGCAGCGTCGACGGAAGGGGGACAGATACGCAGTATTTT
. TRBJ1-1 TRBV20-1 . CSARSPFRGTDAFF TGCAGTGCTAGATCCCCTTTCCGGGGGACTGATGCTTTCTTT
many TRBJ1-6 TRBV28 TRBD1 CASTPTDRSNSPLHF TGTGCCAGCACCCCGACGGACAGGTCGAATTCACCCCTCCACTTT
many TRBJ2-1 TRBV6-2/TRBV6-3 . CASNPMDARGQFF TGTGCCAGCAATCCGATGGACGCCCGTGGGCAGTTCTTC
few TRBJ1-1 TRBV29-1 . CSAGQPEAFF TGCAGCGCCGGACAGCCTGAAGCTTTCTTT
many TRBJ2-1 TRBV2 TRBD2 CASNREGGYNEQFF TGTGCCAGCAACCGGGAGGGCGGGTACAATGAGCAGTTCTTC
. TRBJ2-3 TRBV30 TRBD2 CAWKGASGSLFTDTQYF TGTGCCTGGAAGGGGGCTAGCGGGAGTCTGTTCACAGATACGCAGTATTTT
many TRBJ2-7 TRBV20-1 TRBD1 CSARGQGRRTYEQYF TGCAGTGCTAGAGGACAGGGTCGTAGGACCTACGAGCAGTACTTC
. TRBJ2-5 TRBV20-1 . CSASPTGTQYF TGCAGTGCGAGTCCTACAGGGACCCAGTACTTC
many TRBJ1-2 TRBV7-8 TRBD1 CASSLAGTANYGYTF TGTGCCAGCAGCCTAGCCGGGACAGCTAACTATGGCTACACCTTC
. TRBJ1-2 TRBV20-1 . CSATPRGAGQNYGYTF TGCAGTGCTACACCACGGGGGGCTGGTCAGAACTATGGCTACACCTTC
many TRBJ2-3 TRBV30 . CAWSFNRVQDTQYF TGTGCCTGGAGTTTCAACAGGGTCCAAGATACGCAGTATTTT
few TRBJ2-7 TRBV29-1 . CSVTWTNFYEQYF TGCAGCGTTACCTGGACTAACTTCTACGAGCAGTACTTC
many TRBJ1-6 TRBV9 . CASSPAGTPDSPLHF TGTGCCAGCAGCCCCGCAGGGACACCGGATTCACCCCTCCACTTT
many TRBJ2-7 TRBV28 . CASRSFLYEQYF TGTGCCAGCAGGAGTTTTCTTTACGAGCAGTACTTC
many TRBJ2-1 TRBV9 TRBD1 CASSPRDRGSLVQFF TGTGCCAGCAGCCCCCGGGACAGGGGTTCGTTGGTACAGTTCTTC
many TRBJ2-3 TRBV7-9 . CASSLWGRADTQYF TGTGCCAGCAGCTTATGGGGCAGAGCAGATACGCAGTATTTT
. TRBJ2-7 TRBV5-5 TRBD1 CASSESPGQGPYEQYF TGTGCCAGCAGCGAGTCGCCGGGACAGGGACCCTACGAGCAGTACTTC
many TRBJ2-5 TRBV20-1 . CSARAPRGRTNAETQYF TGCAGTGCTAGAGCCCCAAGGGGACGGACCAACGCGGAGACCCAGTACTTC
many TRBJ2-1 TRBV6-2/TRBV6-3 . CASSYQGPSYNEQFF TGTGCCAGCAGTTACCAGGGGCCCTCCTACAATGAGCAGTTCTTC
few TRBJ2-7 TRBV6-5 . CASSYLLLGEQYF TGTGCCAGCAGTTACCTGCTCTTGGGCGAGCAGTACTTC
many TRBJ2-7 TRBV6-1 TRBD2 CASSSGTSGSDEQYF TGTGCCAGCAGCTCCGGGACTAGCGGGAGTGACGAGCAGTACTTC
many TRBJ1-4 TRBV5-5 . CASSYTSTNEKLFF TGTGCCAGCAGCTACACTTCAACTAATGAAAAACTGTTTTTT
many TRBJ2-1 TRBV12-3/TRBV12-4 TRBD2 CASSPGTSGYNEQFF TGTGCCAGCAGTCCCGGGACTAGCGGATACAATGAGCAGTTCTTC
many TRBJ2-1 TRBV2 TRBD2 CASRERGGNEQFF TGTGCCAGCAGAGAGCGGGGTGGCAATGAGCAGTTCTTC
. TRBJ2-1 TRBV7-6 . CASSLGGGANELFF TGTGCCAGCAGCTTAGGTGGGGGGGCGAATGAGCTGTTCTTC
. TRBJ2-3 TRBV10-3 . CAISERGLATDTQYF TGTGCCATCAGTGAGAGGGGGTTAGCGACAGATACGCAGTATTTT
many TRBJ1-2 TRBV9 . CASSVTGQYGYTF TGTGCCAGCAGCGTAACGGGACAATATGGCTACACCTTC
many TRBJ2-5 TRBV10-3 . CAISEGGRAVETQYF TGTGCCATCAGTGAGGGGGGGCGCGCGGTGGAGACCCAGTACTTC
many TRBJ2-3 TRBV20-1 TRBD2 CSARPGGPTDTQYF TGCAGTGCTAGACCGGGAGGGCCCACAGATACGCAGTATTTT
many TRBJ2-3 TRBV4-1 . CASSQDMSGTDTQYF TGCGCCAGCAGCCAAGATATGTCGGGCACAGATACGCAGTATTTT
many TRBJ2-1 TRBV20-1 . CSAASGPSYNEQFF TGCAGTGCTGCTTCGGGACCGTCCTACAATGAGCAGTTCTTC
many TRBJ2-1 TRBV28 TRBD2 CASSFGSGGYNEQFF TGTGCCAGCAGTTTCGGTTCCGGGGGGTACAATGAGCAGTTCTTC
many TRBJ2-7 TRBV6-1 . CASTPRRGHEQYF TGTGCCAGCACCCCCCGGCGGGGCCACGAGCAGTACTTC
many TRBJ1-1 TRBV6-5 . CASSYREGNTEAFF TGTGCCAGCAGTTACCGGGAAGGGAACACTGAAGCTTTCTTT
. TRBJ2-7 TRBV12-3/TRBV12-4 . CASSSSGTEQYF TGTGCCAGCAGTTCCTCAGGGACCGAGCAGTACTTC
many TRBJ1-5 TRBV20-1 TRBD1 CSARAPGQGDNQPQHF TGCAGTGCTAGGGCGCCGGGACAGGGCGACAATCAGCCCCAGCATTTT
many TRBJ1-1 TRBV5-1 TRBD1 CASSKKRGTVNTEAFF TGTGCCAGCAGCAAGAAGAGGGGGACAGTGAACACTGAAGCTTTCTTT